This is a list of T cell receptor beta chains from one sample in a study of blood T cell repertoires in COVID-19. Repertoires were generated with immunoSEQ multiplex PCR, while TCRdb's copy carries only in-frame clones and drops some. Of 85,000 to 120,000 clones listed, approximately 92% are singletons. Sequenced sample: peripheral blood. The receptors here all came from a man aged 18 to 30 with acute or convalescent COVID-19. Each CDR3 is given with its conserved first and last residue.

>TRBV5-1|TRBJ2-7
CASSFDLDSSYEQYF
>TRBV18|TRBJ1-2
CASSPPGGTGANYGYTF
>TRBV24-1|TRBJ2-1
CATSARSSYNEQFF
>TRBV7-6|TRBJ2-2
CASSSGTGDTGELFF
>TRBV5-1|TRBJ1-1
CASSPHGGGALRVNTEAFF
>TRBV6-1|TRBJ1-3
CASSEGAGSGNTIYF
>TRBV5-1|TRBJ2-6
CASSLGGGTGVLSSGANVLTF
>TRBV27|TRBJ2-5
CASSPGTVESGETQYF
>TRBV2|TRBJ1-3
CASTPTGVGGNTIYF
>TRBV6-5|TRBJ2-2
CASSPTSVNTGELFF
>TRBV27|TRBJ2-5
CASSLSVTSDPQETQYF
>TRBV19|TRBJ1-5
CASSISRGQSSNQPQHF
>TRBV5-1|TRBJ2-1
CASSLRTGLSNEQFF
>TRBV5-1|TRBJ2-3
CASSQPGLAGTNTDTQYF
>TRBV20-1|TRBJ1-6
CSASSAKTSPLHF
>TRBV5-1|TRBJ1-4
CASSLQGRREKLFF
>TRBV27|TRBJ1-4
CASSFLRVRGEKLFF
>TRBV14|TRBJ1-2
CASSQTRDSYGYTF
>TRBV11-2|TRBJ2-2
CASSLAGSLSTGELFF
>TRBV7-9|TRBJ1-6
CASSFYSPVDSPLHF
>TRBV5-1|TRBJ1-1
CASSLIGQGTFKTEAFF
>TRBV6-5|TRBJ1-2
CASTSREGNYGYTF
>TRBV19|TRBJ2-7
CASSISSPSYEQYF
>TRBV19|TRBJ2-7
CASSLGTGDEQYF
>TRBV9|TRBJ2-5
CASSVALAGQETQYF
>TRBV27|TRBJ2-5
CASSGSTGGKGETQYF